In this sample, the clone carrying this T cell receptor (beta chain) turned up a few times. In the authors' methods: Using reference gene primer amplification, nucleated cell counts were estimated. Here immunoSEQ multiplex PCR was the method, and the copy in TCRdb shows in-frame clones only, minus some. That table is the source of V, J and clone size, and D and trimming were worked out from the DNA. The sample shows under 450,000 clones, about 87% of them seen only once. Membership in each cohort depended on participant-reported clinical history. Recovery among Cohort 3 donors was established by two negative PCRs, clearance, or symptom resolution. With 3 bases removed from V and 3 bases from J, the gap between germline ends came to 9 bases. Per germline, CDR1 SGHRS and CDR2 YFSETQ. This CDR3 contains 13 residues. This sample was included in a study of blood T cell repertoires in COVID-19. Study context: T cells, B-cell-depleted T cells, or PBMCs supplied cDNA or gDNA.

The V call is TRBV5-1, the J call TRBJ2-5; D gene uncertain. Input material: PBMCs or T cells enriched from blood (not recorded which). This sequence was found in a man aged 25-40 years who had recovered from COVID-19. CDR3 coding DNA: TGCGCCAGCAGCTCGTTGGAGAAAGAGACCCAGTACTTC. Translated, it gives CASSSLEKETQYF.